The 30 T cell receptor beta chains presented below share a single source sample, sequenced in a study of OX40 agonist ivuxolimab in advanced cancers. Method: immunoSEQ multiplex PCR; TCRdb's copy keeps in-frame clones and lacks some. The sample comprises just under 65,000 clones, 81% of which are singletons, and 0.9% to 1.1% rests with the top ten. Sequencing used CD4+ or CD8+ T cells sorted from blood, obtained in a trial of the OX40 agonist ivuxolimab. These receptor sequences come from an adult with an advanced solid tumor such as melanoma, head and neck, liver or kidney cancer.

DNA for the CDR3: TGTGCCAGCAGTAAGACGGATTTCGGGGGCTATGGCTACACCTTC. This gives the protein CASSKTDFGGYGYTF. The chain joins TRBV2 to TRBJ1-2; weak D call: TRBD1 (5 bases). V was cut by 5 bases and J by 4 bases, with 17 bases left in between. This CDR3 spans 15 amino acids. Germline CDR1 reads SNHLY; CDR2 reads FYNNEI.

This clone showed up just once. The chain is built from TRBV27 and TRBJ2-5; the match to TRBD2 covers 7 bases. The trim removed 4 bases at V and 1 base at J, leaving 6 bases unmatched. The CDR3 consists of 15 residues. Per germline, CDR1 MNHEY and CDR2 SMNVEV (reference sequence). As DNA, the CDR3 is TGTGCCAGCAGTTACTCCGGGAGGTCCCAAGAGACCCAGTACTTC. Translated: CASSYSGRSQETQYF.

In DNA, the CDR3 is TGTGCCAGCAGTGAGCGGACAGGGGGCTACGAGCAGTACTTC. Translation gives CASSERTGGYEQYF. The V gene is TRBV6-1, the J gene TRBJ2-7; 10 bases match TRBD1. Per the germline V gene, CDR1 is MNHNS and CDR2 is SASEGT. Trimming took 3 bases from V and 3 from J; bases not matched to a gene: 2. The CDR3 spans 14 residues.

There are a few counts of this clone. This sequence joins TRBV29-1 and TRBJ1-1; D not resolved. This CDR3 contains 13 residues. In germline, CDR1 is SQVTM, CDR2 ANQGSEA. V lost 2 bases and J lost 1, with 8 bases in between. In DNA form, the CDR3 reads TGCAGCGTTGAAAAGGGAGGGAACACTGAAGCTTTCTTT. Translated: CSVEKGGNTEAFF.

Relative to its sample, this clone is medium-sized. The chain links TRBV6-5 to TRBJ2-7; unclear D gene. CDR3 length equals 13 residues. Trimming took 8 bases from V and 0 from J, leaving 11 bases between them. Per germline, CDR1 MNHEY and CDR2 SVGAGI. This chain's CDR3 is CASSRQFSYEQYF. The DNA of the CDR3 is TGTGCCAGCTCACGGCAGTTCTCCTACGAGCAGTACTTC.

The chain couples TRBV6-5 to TRBJ2-7; D is unresolved. Germline V CDR1 and CDR2: MNHEY, SVGAGI. Trimming took off 6 bases at V and 6 bases at J, with 18 bases between the two ends. This CDR3 is built from 14 residues. The chain's CDR3 is CASRSGPLPGEQYF. CDR3 bases: TGTGCCAGCAGGAGTGGGCCCTTGCCGGGCGAGCAGTACTTC.

This chain links TRBV19 with TRBJ1-2; unclear D gene. This CDR3 comprises 13 residues. The V end lost 8 bases, the J end lost 0 bases, and 10 bases lay between the germline ends. CDR1 and CDR2 from the germline V gene are LNHDA and SQIVND (reference sequence). In nucleotides, the CDR3 is TGTGCCAGTTGTTTAGCCACTAACTATGGCTACACCTTC. This gives the protein CASCLATNYGYTF.

As for this clone: The junction shows a germline mismatch at one end, possibly a read error. V and J are TRBV19 and TRBJ1-1; D gene uncertain. CDR3 length equals 13 residues. Germline V gene lookup returns CDR1 LNHDA and CDR2 SQIVND (reference sequence). The CDR3 is CASSRDTPVMMVF. The CDR3 DNA is TGTGCCAGTAGCAGAGACACACCTGTGATGATGGTCTTT.

This clone was found a few times. The rearrangement joins TRBV10-3 to TRBJ1-1; D gene unclear. Germline loops: CDR1 ENHRY, CDR2 SYGVKD. The CDR3 totals 14 residues. Trimming stripped 0 bases from V and 2 bases from J, with 7 bases between. The CDR3 nucleotides read TGTGCCATCAGTGAGTCTCACAGTAACACTGAAGCTTTCTTT. Amino acids: CAISESHSNTEAFF.

The chain links TRBV15 to TRBJ1-1; D is unclear. This CDR3 region has 15 residues. The germline V and J ends were trimmed by 0 bases and 2 bases, with 10 bases remaining between them. Germline V gene sequence: CDR1 LNHNV, CDR2 YYDKDF (reference sequence). The CDR3 DNA follows: TGTGCCACCAGCAGAGATCGTACACCAAACACTGAAGCTTTCTTT. This encodes CATSRDRTPNTEAFF.

The V gene is TRBV2, the J gene TRBJ2-5; D call uncertain. The CDR3 is 11 residues long. Trimming took 3 bases from V and 5 from J, leaving 4 bases between them. Germline lookup yields CDR1 SNHLY and CDR2 FYNNEI. CDR3 residues: CASSEWETQYF. DNA for the CDR3: TGTGCCAGCAGTGAGTGGGAGACCCAGTACTTC.

V is TRBV28 and J is TRBJ2-7; D possibly corresponds to TRBD1 (6 bases). Trimming took 3 bases from V and 2 from J, leaving 14 bases between them. The CDR3 loop spans 15 amino acids. Germline CDR1 reads MDHEN; CDR2 reads SYDVKM. CDR3 coding DNA: TGTGCCAGCAGTTTCTGGCAGGGGTCCACCTACGAGCAGTACTTC. Translated: CASSFWQGSTYEQYF.

Only one count was recorded for this clone. The chain joins TRBV27 to TRBJ1-6; D is uncertain. Trimming shortened V by 0 bases and J by 7 bases, and 13 bases separated the two germline ends. Germline CDR1 is MNHEY and CDR2 is SMNVEV (reference sequence). This CDR3 region has 16 residues. CDR3 residues: CASSLSLGISNSPLHF. In nucleotides, the CDR3 is TGTGCCAGCAGTTTATCTCTGGGGATATCAAATTCACCCCTCCACTTT.

The chain joins TRBV27 to TRBJ2-7, with a possible D match to TRBD1 (5 bases). Trimming left V 3 bases short and J 0 bases short, with 12 bases between. CDR1 and CDR2 from the germline V gene are MNHEY and SMNVEV (reference sequence). This CDR3 has 15 amino acids. CDR3 loop: CASSFSTATSYEQYF. In DNA form, the CDR3 reads TGTGCCAGCAGTTTTTCGACAGCAACCTCCTACGAGCAGTACTTC.

This rearrangement joins TRBV18 to TRBJ2-3, with TRBD2 identical over 13 bases. CDR3 size: 17 residues. The V gene's germline CDR1 is KGHSH and CDR2 LQKENI. Trimming took 2 bases from V and 2 from J; bases not matched to a gene: 4. The CDR3 DNA sequence: TGTGCCAGCTCACCAGGACTAGCGGGGGTAGTCACAGATACGCAGTATTTT. Its protein product is CASSPGLAGVVTDTQYF.

This clone appeared a single time. The chain is built from TRBV5-1 and TRBJ2-1, with no clear D. CDR1 and CDR2 from the germline V gene are SGHRS and YFSETQ. The CDR3 is 17 amino acids. Trimming pared 3 bases from V and 4 bases from J, leaving 20 bases between. Here the CDR3 reads CASSWAVTTYEYNEQFF. DNA for the CDR3: TGCGCCAGCAGCTGGGCAGTCACCACTTACGAATACAATGAGCAGTTCTTC.

Details on this clone: Other nucleotide sequences from this sample produce the same CDR3. This chain connects TRBV5-1 to TRBJ1-2; TRBD1 agrees at 8 bases. The germline V gene encodes CDR1 SGHRS and CDR2 YFSETQ. V lost 0 bases to trimming and J lost 7 bases; unmatched junction nucleotides: 5. This CDR3 contains 14 residues. CDR3 residues: CASSLGQGAIGYTF. For the CDR3, the DNA is TGCGCCAGCAGCTTGGGTCAGGGGGCAATTGGCTACACCTTC.

V gene TRBV7-8 combines with J gene TRBJ1-1; no clear D. The CDR3 is 16 amino acids. The V end lost 3 bases, the J end lost 5 bases, and 19 bases lay between the germline ends. CDR1 and CDR2 (germline): SGHVS, FQNEAQ. In DNA, the CDR3 is TGTGCCAGCAGCTTTAGGGCCCAGCGGGGAGGGACTGAAGCTTTCTTT. Translation gives CASSFRAQRGGTEAFF.

This clone has a handful of counts. This chain joins TRBV5-6 and TRBJ2-7; TRBD2 agrees at 11 bases. The CDR3 is 15 amino acids. Germline V gene lookup returns CDR1 SGHDT and CDR2 YYEEEE. The J segment lost 4 bases and the V segment lost 4 bases, leaving 7 bases of the junction unmatched. CDR3 sequence: CASSASGLAAYEQYF. CDR3 DNA sequence: TGTGCCAGCAGCGCTTCGGGACTAGCGGCGTACGAGCAGTACTTC.

In this sample, this clone turned up a few times. V usage is TRBV5-6 and J usage is TRBJ1-1; D unresolved. From germline, CDR1 is SGHDT and CDR2 YYEEEE. V lost 4 bases, J lost 3 bases, and 13 bases lay in between. This CDR3 contains 14 residues. DNA for the CDR3: TGTGCCAGCAGCCGTACCAACGCAGACACTGAAGCTTTCTTT. This codes for CASSRTNADTEAFF.

The chain links TRBV5-8 to TRBJ1-2; D might be TRBD1 (5 bases). Germline V gene lookup returns CDR1 SGHTS and CDR2 YDEGEE. The V and J ends lost 3 bases and 0 bases respectively, with 21 bases between them. The CDR3 spans 18 residues. CDR3 coding DNA: TGTGCCAGCAGCTGTTCCTATGTGACAGCATCCGCTAACTATGGCTACACCTTC. Protein: CASSCSYVTASANYGYTF.

V is TRBV7-3 and J is TRBJ2-1, with 9 positions matching TRBD2. CDR3 length: 15 residues. Germline V gives CDR1 SGHTA, CDR2 FQGTGA. The trim removed 7 bases at V and 6 bases at J, leaving 10 bases unmatched. CDR3 coding DNA: TGTGCCAGCACCATTGCGGGGGGGCTGGGCAATGAGCAGTTCTTC. Translated, it gives CASTIAGGLGNEQFF.

This clone was seen once. This chain uses TRBV30 with TRBJ2-6; D is ambiguous. Trimming took 3 bases from V and 2 from J, leaving 8 bases between them. The V gene's germline CDR1 is GTSNPN and CDR2 SVGIG (reference sequence). CDR3 length: 14 residues. CDR3 loop: CAWRLGPGANVLTF. Written as DNA, the CDR3 is TGTGCCTGGAGATTAGGGCCTGGGGCCAACGTCCTGACTTTC.

Worth noting for this clone: This same CDR3 is encoded by further DNA sequences in the sample. This sequence joins TRBV7-9 and TRBJ2-5, with 11 bases that match TRBD1. J gave up 2 bases and V 5 bases, and 4 bases lay outside the gene matches. This CDR3 region has 15 residues. CDR1 is SEHNR and CDR2 is FQNEAQ in the germline V gene (reference sequence). The CDR3 loop reads CASSGGTGGQETQYF. The CDR3 DNA follows: TGTGCCAGCAGCGGAGGGACAGGGGGTCAAGAGACCCAGTACTTC. Combining the CDR3 with reference TRBV7-9 and TRBJ2-5 gives the whole variable domain DTGVSQNPRHKITKRGQNVTFRCDPISEHNRLYWYRQTLGQGPEFLTYFQNEAQLEKSRLLSDRFSAERPKGSFSTLEIQRTEQGDSAMYLCASSGGTGGQETQYFGPGTRLLVL.

The V gene is TRBV30, the J gene TRBJ1-4; maybe TRBD1 (6 bases). Germline CDR1 GTSNPN, CDR2 SVGIG (reference sequence). V shed 3 bases and J shed 8 bases, with 16 bases lying between them. There are 14 residues in the CDR3. Here the CDR3 DNA reads TGTGCCTGGAGCGGGATGGGGGGCTTCGAAAAACTGTTTTTT. This gives the protein CAWSGMGGFEKLFF. The whole variable domain, remainder taken from reference TRBV30 and TRBJ1-4, is SQTIHQWPATLVQPVGSPLSLECTVEGTSNPNLYWYRQAAGRGLQLLFYSVGIGQISSEVPQNLSASRPQDRQFILSSKKLLLSDSGFYLCAWSGMGGFEKLFFGSGTQLSVL.

The chain couples TRBV18 to TRBJ1-2; D is uncertain. This CDR3 region has 12 residues. Trimming took off 2 bases at V and 4 bases at J, with 5 bases between the two ends. Germline V CDR1 and CDR2: KGHSH, LQKENI. As DNA, the CDR3 is TGTGCCAGCTCACCAGACGGCTATGGCTACACCTTC. Translating it yields CASSPDGYGYTF.

The chain uses TRBV7-2 and TRBJ2-1; 10 positions match TRBD2. The CDR3 loop spans 16 amino acids. The germline gives CDR1 SGHTA, CDR2 FQGNSA. Trimming at V came to 0 bases and at J to 3 bases, leaving 2 bases not matched to a gene. The CDR3 region is CASSLASGGVYNEQFF. The CDR3 coding sequence is TGTGCCAGCAGCTTAGCCAGCGGGGGGGTCTACAATGAGCAGTTCTTC.

This clone appeared a few times. This CDR3 reads CASSLDSLSAGEQYF. In DNA form, the CDR3 reads TGTGCCAGCAGCTTAGATTCACTCTCCGCGGGAGAGCAGTACTTC. The chain employs TRBV11-2 and TRBJ2-7, with a tentative D call TRBD2 (6 bases). Germline V gene data show CDR1 as SGHAT and CDR2 as FQNNGV. Trimming stripped 0 bases from V and 7 bases from J, with 16 bases between. The CDR3 length is 15 residues.

The V and J genes are TRBV4-3 and TRBJ2-2; 7 bases align to TRBD1. The CDR3 runs 14 residues. Looked up from germline, CDR1 is LGHNA and CDR2 is YSLEER. Unmatched junction bases numbered 3, after V lost 1 base and J lost 7 bases. The CDR3 region has the DNA TGCGCCAGCAGCCAAGGAGGGGGCAACGGGGAGCTGTTTTTT. Residues: CASSQGGGNGELFF.

The chain employs TRBV10-3 and TRBJ1-1; perhaps TRBD1 as D (5 bases). Germline assignment: CDR1 ENHRY and CDR2 SYGVKD. The V end was cut by 0 bases, the J end by 0 bases, with 11 bases between. The CDR3 extends over 16 amino acids. DNA of the CDR3: TGTGCCATCAGTGAGTCGACAGTACAGGTGAACACTGAAGCTTTCTTT. Translated, it gives CAISESTVQVNTEAFF.